A selection of T cell receptor beta chains follows, all from one sample in a study of regulatory T cells in long-lasting Graves disease. TCRdb processed the multiplex PCR reads anew with MiXCR; each CDR3 protein has one entry. Seen here are roughly 400,000 distinct CDR3 sequences, roughly a fifth observed once, and the top ten hold approximately 15%. This specimen was peripheral blood mononuclear cells (PBMCs), taken when the disease was refractory, from a patient treated with antithyroid drugs. These receptors came from a female donor with Graves disease. Each CDR3 is given with its conserved first and last residue. The order of the fields is clone size, D gene, J gene, V gene, CDR3 DNA, CDR3 protein. A D gene is named only where the DNA matches it firmly. The listing skips clone size in some rows; elsewhere it reads once, few, many or a size class.

clone size: many; D gene: TRBD1; J gene: TRBJ2-5; V gene: TRBV20-1; CDR3 DNA: TGCGGAAAAGGGACAGGGTGGGAGACCCAGTACTTC; CDR3 protein: CGKGTGWETQYF
clone size: -; D gene: -; J gene: TRBJ1-1; V gene: TRBV7-9; CDR3 DNA: TGTGCCAGCAGCCCACCAGGGAACACTGAAGCTTTCTTT; CDR3 protein: CASSPPGNTEAFF
clone size: -; D gene: -; J gene: TRBJ2-5; V gene: TRBV7-9; CDR3 DNA: TGTGCCAGCAGCTCTGAGTCCGGAGATTTGGAGACCCAGTACTTC; CDR3 protein: CASSSESGDLETQYF
clone size: few; D gene: -; J gene: TRBJ2-5; V gene: TRBV7-9; CDR3 DNA: TGTGCCAGCAGCCCCCCCATGGTGAGGGAGACCCAGTACTTC; CDR3 protein: CASSPPMVRETQYF
clone size: -; D gene: TRBD1; J gene: TRBJ1-1; V gene: TRBV12-3/TRBV12-4; CDR3 DNA: TGTGCCAGCAGGGGAATGACAGGGGGAAGCACTGAAGCTTTCTTT; CDR3 protein: CASRGMTGGSTEAFF
clone size: -; D gene: TRBD1; J gene: TRBJ1-4; V gene: TRBV4-2; CDR3 DNA: TGTGCCAGCAGCCAAGGCCAGGGGACAGGGAACGAAAAACTGTTTTTT; CDR3 protein: CASSQGQGTGNEKLFF
clone size: few; D gene: TRBD1; J gene: TRBJ2-5; V gene: TRBV15; CDR3 DNA: TGTGCCACCAGCAGAGCCCGACAGGGGGCCGCCGGGACCCAGTACTTC; CDR3 protein: CATSRARQGAAGTQYF
clone size: few; D gene: TRBD1; J gene: TRBJ1-2; V gene: TRBV30; CDR3 DNA: TGTGCCTCCGAGGACAGGACCTTCTATGGCTACACCTTC; CDR3 protein: CASEDRTFYGYTF
clone size: -; D gene: -; J gene: TRBJ1-1; V gene: TRBV19; CDR3 DNA: TGTGCCTGTAGTATAATAGGACGGCCGGCCGCTAAAGCTTTCTTT; CDR3 protein: CACSIIGRPAAKAFF
clone size: -; D gene: -; J gene: TRBJ2-5; V gene: TRBV24-1; CDR3 DNA: TGTGCCACCAGTGACAGGACTGGGCCGAAAGAGACCCAGTACTTC; CDR3 protein: CATSDRTGPKETQYF
clone size: many; D gene: -; J gene: TRBJ2-7; V gene: TRBV11-2; CDR3 DNA: TGTGCCAGCAGCTTCTCCCCCCTCGAGCAGTACTTC; CDR3 protein: CASSFSPLEQYF
clone size: -; D gene: -; J gene: TRBJ2-7; V gene: TRBV4-2; CDR3 DNA: TGTGCCAGCAGCCAGGCTACTGACTACGAGCAGTACTTC; CDR3 protein: CASSQATDYEQYF
clone size: few; D gene: TRBD1; J gene: TRBJ2-7; V gene: TRBV28; CDR3 DNA: TGTGCCAGCAGCCGGGGACAGGGCGAGCAGTACTTC; CDR3 protein: CASSRGQGEQYF
clone size: many; D gene: -; J gene: TRBJ1-1; V gene: TRBV5-1; CDR3 DNA: TGCGCCAGCAGCGAGACGGGAGCCCCGAACACTGAAGCTTTCTTT; CDR3 protein: CASSETGAPNTEAFF
clone size: -; D gene: TRBD1; J gene: TRBJ2-1; V gene: TRBV12-3/TRBV12-4; CDR3 DNA: TGTGCCAGCACCCGAGACAGGGGAGGTCGTCATGAGCAGTTCTTC; CDR3 protein: CASTRDRGGRHEQFF
clone size: -; D gene: -; J gene: TRBJ1-2; V gene: TRBV27; CDR3 DNA: TGTGCCAGTCATAAAAGGGGTTCATTGGATGGCTACACCTTC; CDR3 protein: CASHKRGSLDGYTF
clone size: many; D gene: -; J gene: TRBJ2-6; V gene: TRBV2; CDR3 DNA: TGTGCCAGCAGTGATGCAGGCGGTGGGGCCAACGTCCTGACTTTC; CDR3 protein: CASSDAGGGANVLTF
clone size: -; D gene: TRBD1; J gene: TRBJ2-1; V gene: TRBV6-1; CDR3 DNA: TGTGCCAGCAGTGTCACAGGGGGTATGTTAAATGGGAATGAGCAGTTCTTC; CDR3 protein: CASSVTGGMLNGNEQFF
clone size: many; D gene: -; J gene: TRBJ1-2; V gene: TRBV5-1; CDR3 DNA: TGCGCCAGCAGTTCCTTTTTGGCAGCCGGTGACTATGGCTACACCTTC; CDR3 protein: CASSSFLAAGDYGYTF
clone size: few; D gene: -; J gene: TRBJ2-5; V gene: TRBV28; CDR3 DNA: TGTGCCAGCAGTTTAATACCCCTCCAAGAGACCCAGTACTTC; CDR3 protein: CASSLIPLQETQYF